This TCR beta chain appears in the sequencing data of a study of blood T cell repertoires in COVID-19. Turning to the study itself: The origin of the acute and convalescent COVID-19 samples was the United States, Italy and Spain.

Deletions cut 2 bases from V and 2 bases from J, with 10 bases between. Looked up from germline, CDR1 is MRHNA and CDR2 is SNTAGT. There are 15 residues in the CDR3. This clone has a single count. Enrollment of patients from Seattle took place during active infection, with longitudinal follow-up. The data were produced by immunoSEQ multiplex PCR, yet TCRdb's version contains in-frame clones alone and is incomplete. The table records about 350,000 clones, approximately 86% of them present only once. The source is a woman in her fifties or sixties with COVID-19, enrolled during active disease. The rearrangement joins TRBV6-4 to TRBJ1-3; D remains unclear. Sequencing was done on a sample of peripheral blood. The CDR3 loop reads CASSDGGKPGNTIYF. CDR3 nucleotide sequence: TGTGCCAGCAGTGACGGCGGCAAACCTGGAAACACCATATATTTT.